The 31 T cell receptor beta chains below were found in one sample sequenced in a study of regulatory T cells in long-lasting Graves disease. In building TCR beta libraries, iRepertoire HTBI primers were used together with Arm-PCR of CDR3 regions. TCRdb reprocessed the multiplex PCR reads via MiXCR and lists one record per CDR3 protein. This sample has about 360,000 distinct CDR3 sequences; about 16% occur once, and the top ten carry 20%. This sample's time point: newly diagnosed GD, antithyroid drugs for less than 3 months. TCR sequences were obtained from RNA taken from PBMCs. These data are also associated with another study on T cells in Graves' hyperthyroidism and ophthalmopathy.

The sequenced sample was peripheral blood mononuclear cells (PBMCs), obtained at new diagnosis, from a patient treated with antithyroid drugs. These receptors originate from a woman younger than 30 with Graves disease.

The chain couples TRBV5-1 to TRBJ1-1; 8 positions match TRBD1. CDR3 length equals 13 residues. Germline V gene sequence: CDR1 SGHRS, CDR2 YFSETQ. Trimming took 0 bases from V and 6 from J; bases not matched to a gene: 1. CDR3 coding DNA: TGCGCCAGCAGCTTGGCAGGGGGCTCTGAAGCTTTCTTT. It specifies CASSLAGGSEAFF.

The V and J genes are TRBV20-1 and TRBJ1-2, with 7 bases lining up with TRBD1. V shed 5 bases, J shed 4 bases, and the junction held 7 bases outside the gene matches. There are 13 residues in the CDR3. Looked up from germline, CDR1 is DFQATT and CDR2 is SNEGSKA (reference sequence). The CDR3 sequence: CSASPGTVYGYTF. The CDR3 DNA sequence: TGCAGTGCTTCCCCCGGGACAGTCTATGGCTACACCTTC.

This clonotype was seen many times. The J gene is TRBJ2-3, the V gene TRBV7-9, with D uncertain. The CDR3 covers 15 residues. The germline V gene has CDR1 SEHNR and CDR2 FQNEAQ (reference sequence). V shed 0 bases and J shed 4 bases, with 11 bases lying between them. Here the CDR3 reads CASSLAGNIADTQYF. The CDR3 DNA sequence: TGTGCCAGCAGCTTAGCCGGAAATATCGCAGATACGCAGTATTTT.

This clonotype was counted at least ten times. This chain connects TRBV28 to TRBJ2-3, with 7 bases identical to TRBD1. The CDR3 extends over 14 amino acids. The V segment lost 1 base and the J segment 5 bases; nucleotides outside the gene matches: 3. Per the germline V gene, CDR1 is MDHEN and CDR2 is SYDVKM. CDR3 in amino acids: CASSLSTGVDTQYF. Here the CDR3 DNA reads TGTGCCAGCAGTTTATCCACAGGGGTAGATACGCAGTATTTT.

The sample holds a few counts of this clonotype. The rearrangement joins TRBV27 to TRBJ1-6, with TRBD1 matching over 8 bases. The V and J ends lost 4 bases and 14 bases, in that order; junction bases with no gene match: 4. This CDR3 spans 12 amino acids. Germline values: CDR1 MNHEY, CDR2 SMNVEV (reference sequence). DNA for the CDR3: TGTGCCAGCAGTTCCACAGGGGGTTCCCTCCACTTT. This encodes CASSSTGGSLHF.

This chain connects TRBV10-3 to TRBJ2-3, with TRBD1 matching over 9 bases. V was pared by 6 bases and J by 1 base, with 8 bases of the junction left unmatched. The CDR3 runs 16 residues. Germline-derived CDR1 and CDR2 are ENHRY and SYGVKD. The DNA of the CDR3 is TGTGCCATCAGGCCTGGGACAGGGATTGGCACAGATACGCAGTATTTT. It specifies CAIRPGTGIGTDTQYF.

This clonotype showed up many times. The chain links TRBV28 to TRBJ2-3, with 15 bases that match TRBD2. The CDR3 is 17 residues long. The V gene end was trimmed by 5 bases and the J gene end by 4 bases; junction bases not matched to a gene: 7. Per germline, CDR1 MDHEN and CDR2 SYDVKM. CDR3 sequence reads: CASSPGLAGGGADTQYF. The CDR3 nucleotides are TGTGCCAGCAGTCCGGGACTAGCGGGGGGTGGTGCAGATACGCAGTATTTT.

This clonotype was recorded at least ten times. The V call is TRBV2, the J call TRBJ1-2, with D maybe TRBD1 (5 bases). There are 14 residues in the CDR3. The germline V gene encodes CDR1 SNHLY and CDR2 FYNNEI. Trimming removed 7 bases at V and 8 bases at J, with 20 bases between. CDR3 sequence reads: CASTPPRGKEGYTF. The CDR3 region has the DNA TGTGCCAGCACCCCACCCCGGGGCAAGGAGGGCTACACCTTC.

This rearrangement joins TRBV6-4 to TRBJ2-7, with D uncertain. The CDR3 length is 13 residues. Germline V gives CDR1 MRHNA, CDR2 SNTAGT. Trimming shortened V by 4 bases and J by 3 bases, and 10 bases separated the two germline ends. The CDR3 DNA sequence: TGTGCCAGCAGTGTTGAGGACGGCTACGAGCAGTACTTC. This gives the protein CASSVEDGYEQYF.

The table lists this clonotype with many counts. The chain recombines TRBV3-1 with TRBJ1-1; maybe TRBD1 (6 bases). Trimming pared 8 bases from V and 5 bases from J, leaving 9 bases between. The CDR3 is made up of 11 amino acids. Germline assignment: CDR1 LGHDT and CDR2 YNNKEL (reference sequence). The CDR3, as DNA: TGTGCCAGCCAGGGGCGTACTGAAGCTTTCTTT. Protein: CASQGRTEAFF.

Many counts were recorded for this clonotype. The CDR3 sequence: CASSSTGIYGYTF. CDR3 DNA: TGTGCCAGCAGCTCGACAGGGATCTATGGCTACACCTTC. The chain employs TRBV2 and TRBJ1-2, with 7 bases matching TRBD1. Germline V CDR1 and CDR2: SNHLY, FYNNEI. V lost 6 bases, J lost 4 bases, and 5 bases stayed unmatched. This CDR3 comprises 13 residues.

This clonotype came up many times. The chain is built from TRBV3-1 and TRBJ2-4, with D possibly matching TRBD1 (5 bases). Germline V gene data show CDR1 as LGHDT and CDR2 as YNNKEL (reference sequence). The V and J ends lost 1 base and 4 bases respectively, with 5 bases between them. This CDR3 spans 13 amino acids. The CDR3 reads CASSQGQKNIQYF. In nucleotides, the CDR3 is TGTGCCAGCAGCCAAGGACAGAAAAACATTCAGTACTTC.

CDR3 sequence (DNA): TGCACCCCAGGACAGGGACAGAACACAGATACGCAGTATTTT. Protein: CTPGQGQNTDTQYF. This rearrangement joins TRBV20-1 to TRBJ2-3; 8 bases align to TRBD1. The V gene's germline CDR1 is DFQATT and CDR2 SNEGSKA (reference sequence). The CDR3 sequence is 14 residues long.

The chain uses TRBV3-1 and TRBJ1-2; no clear D gene. The CDR3 spans 12 residues. Germline-derived CDR1 and CDR2 are LGHDT and YNNKEL (reference sequence). The germline V and J ends were trimmed by 3 bases and 8 bases, with 10 bases remaining between them. This CDR3 is CASSQGSGGYTF. The CDR3 DNA sequence: TGTGCCAGCAGCCAGGGTTCTGGGGGCTACACCTTC. The full variable domain, its missing parts supplied by reference TRBV3-1 and TRBJ1-2, is DTAVSQTPKYLVTQMGNDKSIKCEQNLGHDTMYWYKQDSKKFLKIMFSYNNKELIINETVPNRFSPKSPDKAHLNLHINSLELGDSAVYFCASSQGSGGYTFGSGTRLTVV.

Many counts were recorded for this clonotype. Here the CDR3 DNA reads TGTGCCAGCAGCTCCTCTGGGGCCAACGTCCTGACTTTC. It encodes CASSSSGANVLTF. The chain has TRBV7-3 and TRBJ2-6; D is unresolved. Trimming left V 4 bases short and J 0 bases short, with 1 base between. CDR3 size: 13 residues. Germline assignment: CDR1 SGHTA and CDR2 FQGTGA.

The chain employs TRBV7-9 and TRBJ2-1, with 8 bases that match TRBD2. The germline V gene has CDR1 SEHNR and CDR2 FQNEAQ (reference sequence). Trimming removed 6 bases from V and 5 bases from J; junction bases left unmatched: 9. CDR3 length: 15 amino acids. In DNA form, the CDR3 reads TGTGCCAGCAGTTTGCGGGGGGCCCTCAACAATGAGCAGTTCTTC. It yields the protein CASSLRGALNNEQFF.

There are many counts of this clonotype. V is TRBV12-3 or TRBV12-4 and J is TRBJ2-5, with a weak D call TRBD2 (5 bases). V was clipped by 5 bases and J by 2 bases, with 9 bases between them. The CDR3 runs to 13 residues. DNA for the CDR3: TGTGCCAGCAGTCGCCGGGGACAAGAGACCCAGTACTTC. It yields the protein CASSRRGQETQYF.

This clonotype was counted many times. One base away lies a much larger clone, so this may be a sequencing read error. The chain couples TRBV12-3 or TRBV12-4 to TRBJ2-7; 9 nucleotides match TRBD1. The V gene end was trimmed by 3 bases and the J gene end by 3 bases; junction bases not matched to a gene: 3. The CDR3 covers 14 residues. The CDR3 DNA is TGTGCCAGCAGTTTCGGGACAGGGAACTACGAGCAGTACTTC. It translates to CASSFGTGNYEQYF.

On this clonotype itself: A much larger clone differs by one base, so this may be a read error. The chain combines TRBV30 with TRBJ1-2; D unclear. Trimming took 2 bases from V and 8 from J, leaving 15 bases between them. In germline, CDR1 is GTSNPN, CDR2 SVGIG (reference sequence). This CDR3 has 13 residues. CDR3 in DNA: TGTGCCTGGAGTTGCGGGGTTTTGGCCGGCTACACCTTC. It specifies CAWSCGVLAGYTF.

This clonotype has a single count. A much larger clone differs by one base, so this may be a read error. V and J are TRBV6-1 and TRBJ2-5; TRBD2 agrees at 11 bases. The J call may be incorrect, as the DNA end agrees better with TRBJ2-1. The CDR3 consists of 16 residues. From germline, CDR1 is MNHNS and CDR2 SASEGT. The DNA for the CDR3 is TGTGCCAGCAGTGAAAGCCAACTAGCGGGAGAAGAGACCCAGTTCTTC. This sequence encodes CASSESQLAGEETQFF.

The chain links TRBV29-1 to TRBJ2-2; possible D gene TRBD2, 5 bases. Germline lookup yields CDR1 SQVTM and CDR2 ANQGSEA. V was cut by 0 bases and J by 6 bases, with 14 bases left in between. CDR3 length: 15 residues. The CDR3 DNA sequence: TGCAGCGTTGAAGATCTGGCGATCGGGGCCGGGGAGCTGTTTTTT. Translated, it gives CSVEDLAIGAGELFF.

This clonotype was counted ten times or more. The V call is TRBV20-1, the J call TRBJ2-5; unclear D gene. Germline V gene data show CDR1 as DFQATT and CDR2 as SNEGSKA (reference sequence). The length of the CDR3 is 11 residues. Trimming took off 1 base at V and 5 bases at J, with 5 bases between the two ends. CDR3 coding DNA: TGCAGTGCTAGAGCTTTGGAGACCCAGTACTTC. Translating it yields CSARALETQYF.

In the case of this clonotype: A far larger clone differs by one base, so this is likely a read error. This chain uses TRBV11-2 with TRBJ2-7, with D perhaps assigned TRBD1 or TRBD2 (5 bases each). Germline lookup yields CDR1 SGHAT and CDR2 FQNNGV. The CDR3 extends over 14 amino acids. V lost 3 bases to trimming and J lost 3 bases, with 12 bases between them. The CDR3: CASSFRGRSYEQYF. CDR3 bases: TGTGCCAGCAGCTTCCGGGGACGGAGCTACGAGCAGTACTTC.

The chain joins TRBV6-2 or TRBV6-3 to TRBJ2-3; a possible D gene is TRBD1 (6 bases). The CDR3 is 12 residues long. Germline values: CDR1 MNHEY, CDR2 SVGEGT. The V end was cut by 5 bases, the J end by 6 bases, with 9 bases between. The CDR3: CASSHRVDTQYF. The CDR3 DNA sequence: TGTGCCAGCAGTCACAGGGTGGATACGCAGTATTTT.

This clonotype was seen many times. The chain uses TRBV27 and TRBJ2-1; TRBD2 matches 8 bases. Germline V gene data show CDR1 as MNHEY and CDR2 as SMNVEV (reference sequence). Trimming cost V 7 bases and J 10 bases; bases outside gene matches: 12. There are 14 residues in the CDR3. This chain's CDR3 is CASTAGGSLEEQFF. The CDR3 region has the DNA TGTGCCAGCACGGCGGGAGGTTCGCTCGAGGAGCAGTTCTTC.

The sample holds a few counts of this clonotype. The rearrangement uses TRBV9 and TRBJ2-5, with a weak D call TRBD2 (7 bases). V gave up 4 bases and J gave up 5 bases, with 18 bases separating them. The CDR3 is 15 amino acids. The V gene's germline CDR1 is SGDLS and CDR2 YYNGEE. The CDR3 sequence is CASSTLGGGRETQYF. DNA for the CDR3: TGTGCCAGCAGCACACTAGGGGGGGGGCGTGAGACCCAGTACTTC.

This clonotype occurred many times. The rearrangement links TRBV5-1 to TRBJ1-6; D is undetermined. The CDR3 loop spans 15 amino acids. Per the germline V gene, CDR1 is SGHRS and CDR2 is YFSETQ. Deletions cut 0 bases from V and 4 bases from J, with 8 bases between. In DNA form, the CDR3 reads TGCGCCAGCAGCTTGGCCCCGGATTATAATTCACCCCTCCACTTT. It yields the protein CASSLAPDYNSPLHF.

Only a few counts were recorded for this clonotype. V and J are TRBV27 and TRBJ1-5, with a possible D match to TRBD1 (5 bases). The germline CDR1 and CDR2 sequences are MNHEY and SMNVEV (reference sequence). Trimming left V 1 base short and J 4 bases short, with 14 bases between. The CDR3 has 16 residues. This CDR3 reads CASSLFGDGKNQPQHF. In nucleotides, the CDR3 is TGTGCCAGCAGTTTATTCGGGGACGGGAAGAATCAGCCCCAGCATTTT.

The sample holds many counts of this clonotype. The V gene is TRBV7-3, the J gene TRBJ2-3; 14 bases align to TRBD2. The length of the CDR3 is 16 residues. V trimming: 2 bases; J trimming: 3 bases; junction bases outside the gene matches: 1. CDR1 and CDR2 from the germline V gene are SGHTA and FQGTGA. The CDR3 protein is CASSLGTSGSTDTQYF. In DNA, the CDR3 is TGTGCCAGCAGCTTAGGGACTAGCGGGAGTACAGATACGCAGTATTTT.

V is TRBV6-1 and J is TRBJ1-2; 8 bases map to TRBD1. This CDR3 is built from 13 residues. The V segment lost 6 bases and the J segment 5 bases; nucleotides outside the gene matches: 5. The V gene's germline CDR1 is MNHNS and CDR2 SASEGT. This CDR3 reads CASRQDRGYGYTF. The CDR3 coding sequence is TGTGCCAGCAGACAAGACAGGGGTTATGGCTACACCTTC.

This clonotype was detected many times. This sequence joins TRBV20-1 and TRBJ2-7, with 8 positions matching TRBD2. Unmatched junction bases numbered 8, after V lost 0 bases and J lost 1 base. The germline V gene encodes CDR1 DFQATT and CDR2 SNEGSKA (reference sequence). This CDR3 is 16 amino acids long. CDR3 residues: CSARDLASGFSYEQYF. The CDR3 DNA is TGCAGTGCTAGAGATCTTGCTAGCGGGTTTTCCTACGAGCAGTACTTC.